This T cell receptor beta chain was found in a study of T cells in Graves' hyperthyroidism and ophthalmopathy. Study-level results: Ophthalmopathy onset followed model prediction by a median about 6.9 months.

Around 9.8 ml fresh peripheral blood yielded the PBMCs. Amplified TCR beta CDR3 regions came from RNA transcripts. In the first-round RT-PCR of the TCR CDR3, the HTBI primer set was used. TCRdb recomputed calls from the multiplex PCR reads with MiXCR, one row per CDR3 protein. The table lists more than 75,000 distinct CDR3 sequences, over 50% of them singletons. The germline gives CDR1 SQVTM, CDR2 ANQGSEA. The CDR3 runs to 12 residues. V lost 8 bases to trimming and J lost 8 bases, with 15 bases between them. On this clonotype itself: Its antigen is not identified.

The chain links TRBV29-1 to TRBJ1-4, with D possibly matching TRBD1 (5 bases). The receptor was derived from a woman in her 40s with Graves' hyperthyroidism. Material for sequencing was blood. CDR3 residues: CSSPQGKEKLFF. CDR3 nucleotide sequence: TGCAGCTCACCCCAGGGAAAGGAAAAACTGTTTTTT.